This T cell receptor (beta chain) was found in a study of T cells after yellow fever vaccination. This clonotype has a count of ten or more. TCRdb used MiXCR to reprocess the 5' RACE reads, holding one entry per CDR3 protein. Altogether tens of thousands of distinct CDR3 sequences are present, less than 3.5% being singletons, with the ten largest covering approximately 0.89%. Study conclusions and caveats: Contaminants from the bulk population, in the form of abundant clonotypes, could be found in FACS-sorted repertoires.

The CDR3 runs to 15 residues. Germline CDR1 and CDR2: KGHSH and LQKENI. V gave up 6 bases and J gave up 8 bases; unmatched junction bases: 10. The sequence came from a man younger than 30 who received the YFV17D yellow fever vaccine. The J gene is TRBJ2-1, the V gene TRBV18, with 10 bases that match TRBD2. The sample consisted of PBMCs, either bulk or a sorted T-cell subset (CD4+, CD8+, memory, or dextramer-sorted; not recorded which), taken roughly seven weeks after the first yellow fever vaccination. CDR3 in amino acids: CASSPSSAGGDEQFF. In DNA, the CDR3 is TGTGCCAGCTCCCCAAGTTCAGCGGGGGGGGATGAGCAGTTCTTC.